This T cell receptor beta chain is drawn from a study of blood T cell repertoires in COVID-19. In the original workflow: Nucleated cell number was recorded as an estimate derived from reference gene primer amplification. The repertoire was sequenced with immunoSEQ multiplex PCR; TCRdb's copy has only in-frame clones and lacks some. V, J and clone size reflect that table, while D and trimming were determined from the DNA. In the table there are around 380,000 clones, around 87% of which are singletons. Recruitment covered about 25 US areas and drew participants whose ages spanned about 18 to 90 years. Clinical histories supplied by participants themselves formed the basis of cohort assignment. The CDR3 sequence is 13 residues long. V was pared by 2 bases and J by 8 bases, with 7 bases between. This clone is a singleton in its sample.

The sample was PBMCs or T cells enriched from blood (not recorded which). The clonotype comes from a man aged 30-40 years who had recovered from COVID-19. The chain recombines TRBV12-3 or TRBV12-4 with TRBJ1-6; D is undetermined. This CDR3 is CASSLIGDSPLHF. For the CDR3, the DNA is TGTGCCAGCAGTTTAATCGGAGATTCACCCCTCCACTTT.